Reported below is one TCR beta chain. J was trimmed by 6 bases and V by 4 bases; bases with no gene match: 11. Per germline, CDR1 MDHEN and CDR2 SYDVKM. The CDR3 length is 16 residues. The source of the sample is a study of blood T cell repertoires in COVID-19. Overall study context: Samples representing acute and convalescent COVID-19 were sourced from the United States, Italy and Spain.

As originally analysed: Scientists estimated how many nucleated cells there were by amplifying reference gene primers. The data were produced by immunoSEQ multiplex PCR, yet TCRdb's version contains in-frame clones alone and is incomplete. V, J and clone size are those of that table, while D and trimming were read from the DNA. The data show around 210,000 clones, 70% to 90% seen once. Input material: peripheral blood. The TCR originated in a man in his forties or fifties with COVID-19, enrolled during active disease. The V and J genes are TRBV28 and TRBJ1-1; 10 positions agree with TRBD1. The CDR3: CASSWWSGQGMAEAFF. In DNA, the CDR3 is TGTGCCAGCAGTTGGTGGTCGGGACAGGGGATGGCTGAAGCTTTCTTT.